The clone carrying this T cell receptor beta chain was recorded a few times. What it binds is not known. CDR3 size: 17 residues. V shed 7 bases and J 5 bases; nucleotides not matched to a gene: 18. From germline, CDR1 is MGHRA and CDR2 YSYEKL. TCR beta cDNA was made from 450 to 600 ng total RNA with a constant-region primer. Libraries for TCR beta were built through three nested multiplex PCR rounds, which together made up a slightly modified ARM-PCR procedure. The two initial PCR rounds, approximately 10 cycles each, used TRBV1-TRBV30 forward and C-beta reverse primers. TCRdb re-called the multiplex PCR reads with MiXCR, one entry per CDR3 protein. The sample holds tens of thousands of distinct CDR3 sequences, 60% to 85% seen once. The data were obtained in a study of tumor-infiltrating lymphocytes in primary liver carcinoma. Overall study context: All patients, whether men or women, fell within 30 to 69 years of age.

Study-level points and caveats: Only about 7.5-24% of top clones appeared in all five tumor regions. A significantly higher top-250-clone fraction was recorded for tumors than for blood (p = 0.039).

RNA and DNA were co-extracted from approximately 20-30 mg of unsorted bulk tissue. Chronic HBV infection affected patients, none of whom had received treatment. Specimen: liver tumor tissue from sampling region 5. Regarding subset: tumor region T5, tumor centre. The receptor was isolated from a man aged 35-49 years with primary liver carcinoma and hepatitis B virus infection. The chain is built from TRBV4-1 and TRBJ2-3; 7 bases map to TRBD2. The CDR3 DNA follows: TGCGCCAGCAACCAGTCAATCGGCGGGAGTATTGGAGATACGCAGTATTTT. It yields the protein CASNQSIGGSIGDTQYF.